These T cell receptor beta chains were read from a single sample in a study of cytomegalovirus exposure and HLA in healthy donors. Sequenced by immunoSEQ multiplex PCR; TCRdb stores in-frame clones only, minus some. Its table lists some 130,000 clones. The sample consisted of PBMCs. Receptor source: a woman aged 40 to 50 in good health and CMV-seropositive. CDR3s include the opening cysteine and the closing phenylalanine or tryptophan.

CASSVSGSYEQYF	TRBV2	TRBJ2-7
CASSLTVVSLAKNIQYF	TRBV5-1	TRBJ2-4
CASSRSGGGETQYF	TRBV6-5	TRBJ2-5
CARGQGARRTNEKLFF	TRBV30	TRBJ1-4
CAISGTSNPGGELFF	TRBV10-3	TRBJ2-2
CASSQAGGKRYEQYF	TRBV4-1	-
CASSPWAVSGANVLTF	TRBV4-2	TRBJ2-6
CASSLRSEDTEAFF	TRBV11-3	TRBJ1-1
CSVWVTSGASYEQYF	TRBV29-1	TRBJ2-7
CASSRGLGEQFF	TRBV27	TRBJ2-1
CASIGFDEQYF	TRBV28	TRBJ2-7
CASSLISPDSPIYEQYF	TRBV7-3	-
CASRSGHEQYF	TRBV19	TRBJ2-7
CASSQEGPWLAGGTSTDTQYF	TRBV4-3	TRBJ2-3
CASSLLSPGLAGETQYF	TRBV5-6	TRBJ2-5
CASSPSGANVLTF	TRBV27	TRBJ2-6
CASSPGQGQETQYF	TRBV9	TRBJ2-5
CSAGGLTRYEQYF	TRBV29-1	TRBJ2-7
CASSSAFDGVNEKLFF	TRBV27	TRBJ1-4
CATSTREGALGQPQHF	TRBV15	TRBJ1-5
CASSQTGPYNEQFF	TRBV4-3	TRBJ2-1
CASSLGAGGHETQYF	TRBV28	TRBJ2-5
CASSGLESVNEQFF	TRBV30	TRBJ2-1
CASSGTGGEQYF	TRBV2	TRBJ2-7
CASSIDQALGISYF	TRBV28	TRBJ2-3
CASSLDARGLHQPQHF	TRBV7-2	TRBJ1-5
CASSAGSGTEAFF	TRBV6-4	TRBJ1-1
CSVAGSTSGTYEQYF	TRBV29-1	TRBJ2-7
CAIWGGYEQYF	TRBV28	TRBJ2-7
CASSLRGLSSYEQYF	TRBV13	TRBJ2-7
CASSSGRAYEQYF	TRBV9	TRBJ2-7
CASSLETGALNQPQHF	TRBV18	TRBJ1-5
CASSFEVGGNWYNEQFF	TRBV5-5	TRBJ2-1
CASSLDRGRTEAFF	TRBV27	TRBJ1-1
CATKRATYNEQFF	TRBV25-1	TRBJ2-1
CASSPGTSGRNTGELFF	TRBV7-9	TRBJ2-2
CASGPGQVYGYTF	TRBV28	TRBJ1-2
CASRFGDRPYEQYF	TRBV28	TRBJ2-7
CASRLQRGGTEAFF	TRBV7-2	TRBJ1-1
CASSFGGTMGETQYF	TRBV27	TRBJ2-5
CASSSDRAYEQYF	TRBV5-1	TRBJ2-7
CASSQGQGQHYGYTF	TRBV4-1	TRBJ1-2
CASSSDGLPYEQYF	TRBV28	TRBJ2-7